Only a few counts were recorded for the clone carrying this TCR beta chain. The antigen is unknown. TCRdb reanalysed the 5' RACE reads using MiXCR and keeps one entry per CDR3 protein. The data show around 530,000 distinct CDR3 sequences, approximately 14% seen once. Healthy Caucasians made up all donors. The sample originates from a study of identical twins. Overall study results and limits: Cord blood beta clonotypes that were abundant carried fewer insertions, and memory repertoires showed no such trend. Within beta out-of-frame sequences, the excess sharing observed between twins was weaker.

Germline lookup yields CDR1 SNHLY and CDR2 FYNNEI. Between the trimmed V and J ends, which lost 2 bases and 2 bases, there was a span of 7 bases. This CDR3 comprises 14 residues. These data are also associated with another study on yellow fever vaccine responses in identical twins. As reported in that work: On the reported evidence, twins' vaccine T cell responses seemed partly convergent and partly personalized.

The TCR comes from a young woman in good health. The chain couples TRBV2 to TRBJ2-1; no reliable D call. Specimen: CD4+ T cells sorted from blood. The CDR3 sequence is CASSELPTYNEQFF. DNA of the CDR3: TGTGCCAGCAGTGAATTGCCAACCTACAATGAGCAGTTCTTC.